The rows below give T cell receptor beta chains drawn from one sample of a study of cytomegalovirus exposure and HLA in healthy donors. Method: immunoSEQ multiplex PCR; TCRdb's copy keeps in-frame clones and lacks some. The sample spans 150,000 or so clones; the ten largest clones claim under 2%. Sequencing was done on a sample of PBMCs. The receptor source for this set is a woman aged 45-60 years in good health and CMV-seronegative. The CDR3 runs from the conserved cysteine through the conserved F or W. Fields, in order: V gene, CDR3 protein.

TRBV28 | CASSSGQGDGQPQHF
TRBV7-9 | CASSLQEQFF
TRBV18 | CASSETRINEQFF
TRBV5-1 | CASSRETRTDTQYF
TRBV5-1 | CASSLDRGGLNTEAFF
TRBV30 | CAWSVQGQQGYTF
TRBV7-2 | CASSSRRPGYTF
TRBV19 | CASKESGGSSYEQYF
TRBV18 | CASSLSQANTGELFF
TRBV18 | CASSPGTGGMETQYF
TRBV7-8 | CASSPSTLNLNEQFF
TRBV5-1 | CASSLEGGGNIQYF
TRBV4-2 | CASSLETQGADTEAFF
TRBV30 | CASSGAGELFF
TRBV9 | CASSVSLAGASTDTQYF
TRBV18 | CASSPPGGGSYEQYF
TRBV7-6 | CASSPRTGSGNTIYF
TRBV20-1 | CSASSVYEQYF
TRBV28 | CASTRGQASNEKLFF
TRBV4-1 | CASSQDLLRTAAYGYTF
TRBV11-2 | CASSSLRDRPYEQYF
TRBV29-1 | CSVDLQGTDTQYF
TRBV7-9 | CASSLGQGAISPLHF
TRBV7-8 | CASSFRQGPQIYGYTF
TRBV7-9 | CASSSAPRDIVGYEQYF
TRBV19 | CASSDAGPNTEAFF
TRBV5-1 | CASSFGLAGGPDTQYF
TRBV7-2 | CASSSGRGGYEQYF
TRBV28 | CASSLTYYEQYF
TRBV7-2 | CASSLVVGSNEAFF
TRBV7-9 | CASSLRGGLTEAFF
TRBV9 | CASSTTTPVLDTEAFF
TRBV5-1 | CASRVVRGQGQYF
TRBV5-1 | CASSFLDLSSGNTIYF
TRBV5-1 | CASSLDPATDTQYF
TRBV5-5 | CASSPRGLADNNEQFF
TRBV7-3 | CASSYRGGAEGNTIYF
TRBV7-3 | CASSLSSSYNEQFF
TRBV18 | CASSPGQGSRDQPQHF
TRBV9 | CASGGGTGELFF
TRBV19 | CASSNQYNEQFF
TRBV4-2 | CASSQEGAYEQYF
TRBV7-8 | CASSFYTDTQYF
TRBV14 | CASSHWPVTDTQYF
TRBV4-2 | CASSQTGPYEQYF
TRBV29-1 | CSVEGIQGASTEAFF
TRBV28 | CASSRTENEQYF
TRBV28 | CASSGGTVLETQYF
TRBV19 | CASIRYRGQSTEAFF
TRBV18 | CASSPQSKGLASQETQYF
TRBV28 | CASSHYAQLAGVTNTGELFF
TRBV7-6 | CASSPRDYEQYF
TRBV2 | CASKGMTGGGEQYF